The 20 T cell receptor beta chains below all came from one sample that was sequenced in a study of T cell repertoires in cytomegalovirus infection. TCRdb reanalysed the reads using MiXCR and keeps one entry per CDR3 protein. The data show tens of thousands of distinct CDR3 sequences, about a fifth seen once. Their cognate antigens are unknown. The sequences come from CD8+ T cells from cultured PBMCs, collected from culture after CMV antigen stimulation. These receptors came from a human donor in good health (CMV status not recorded). Some clones in this sample may be carry-over from other donors' samples.

This clonotype has just a few counts. This chain connects TRBV9 to TRBJ2-1; TRBD2 aligns across 10 bases. CDR3 size: 17 residues. The germline V gene has CDR1 SGDLS and CDR2 YYNGEE. With V trimmed by 0 bases and J by 7 bases, 10 bases remained unmatched. CDR3 amino acids: CASSVAGAGGILNEQFF. CDR3 in DNA: TGTGCCAGCAGCGTAGCTGGAGCGGGAGGGATCCTTAATGAGCAGTTCTTC.

This clonotype appeared a few times. CDR3 nucleotide sequence: TGTGCCAGCAGTTTGGGGCAGGGTTATAGGCAGCCCCAGCATTTT. Its protein is CASSLGQGYRQPQHF. The chain carries TRBV28 and TRBJ1-5; possible D gene TRBD1, 5 bases. V was pared by 3 bases and J by 7 bases, with 16 bases between. CDR1 is MDHEN, CDR2 SYDVKM, per germline. The CDR3 contains 15 residues.

This clonotype was detected only a few times. J is TRBJ2-3 and V is TRBV9; D gene ambiguous. CDR3 length equals 14 residues. V lost 2 bases, J lost 4 bases, and 11 bases lay in between. CDR1 is SGDLS, CDR2 YYNGEE, per germline. CDR3 bases: TGTGCCAGCAGCGTCAATAGCCGTGCAGATACGCAGTATTTT. Protein sequence: CASSVNSRADTQYF. Drawing the rest from reference TRBV9 and TRBJ2-3, the complete variable domain is DSGVTQTPKHLITATGQRVTLRCSPRSGDLSVYWYQQSLDQGLQFLIQYYNGEERAKGNILERFSAQQFPDLHSELNLSSLELGDSALYFCASSVNSRADTQYFGPGTRLTVL.

This clonotype was picked up many times. The rearrangement joins TRBV6-1 to TRBJ1-4; 8 bases align to TRBD1. The CDR3 is 16 amino acids. The ends lost 3 bases at V and 8 bases at J; junction bases unmatched: 11. Germline V gene data show CDR1 as MNHNS and CDR2 as SASEGT. In DNA form, the CDR3 reads TGTGCCAGCAGTGAGTCAGGGGGCCTAGTTGGGGAAAAACTGTTTTTT. Translating gives CASSESGGLVGEKLFF.

J is TRBJ2-2 and V is TRBV9; D tentatively reads TRBD1 or TRBD2 (5 bases each). Per germline, CDR1 SGDLS and CDR2 YYNGEE. This CDR3 has 14 residues. Trimming removed 0 bases from V and 5 bases from J, with 8 bases in between. The CDR3 loop is CASSVDGGTGELFF. CDR3 sequence (DNA): TGTGCCAGCAGCGTAGATGGGGGAACCGGGGAGCTGTTTTTT.

This clonotype was counted between two and nine times. V is TRBV6-2 or TRBV6-3 and J is TRBJ1-1, with D unclear. Trimming took off 2 bases at V and 0 bases at J, with 7 bases between the two ends. Germline V gene lookup returns CDR1 MNHEY and CDR2 SVGEGT. The CDR3 consists of 14 residues. The CDR3 DNA reads TGTGCCAGCAGTTACCCTACGGTGAACACTGAAGCTTTCTTT. Protein sequence: CASSYPTVNTEAFF.

V is TRBV19 and J is TRBJ2-4, with D tentatively TRBD2 (6 bases). V was trimmed by 8 bases and J by 2 bases, leaving 13 bases between them. This CDR3 has 14 amino acids. Germline V gene data show CDR1 as LNHDA and CDR2 as SQIVND (reference sequence). This chain's CDR3 is CASSFSGPKNIQYF. CDR3 nucleotide sequence: TGTGCCAGTTCCTTTAGCGGCCCCAAAAACATTCAGTACTTC.

The chain employs TRBV4-2 and TRBJ1-3; D is undetermined. Germline lookup yields CDR1 LGHNA and CDR2 YNFKEQ. Trimming removed 0 bases from V and 4 bases from J, with 13 bases in between. The CDR3 is 16 amino acids. CDR3 nucleotides: TGTGCCAGCAGCCAAGATGGGTGGTCGGGGGGAAACACCATATATTTT. Its translation is CASSQDGWSGGNTIYF.

Many counts were recorded for this clonotype. The chain employs TRBV7-2 and TRBJ2-3; D remains unclear. Trimming removed 9 bases at V and 1 base at J, with 14 bases between. Germline CDR1 and CDR2: SGHTA and FQGNSA. CDR3 length: 14 amino acids. The CDR3 coding sequence is TGTGCCAGTGCCCTAGGAGTGGGCACAGATACGCAGTATTTT. This codes for CASALGVGTDTQYF.

This clonotype was recorded a few times. This chain links TRBV27 with TRBJ2-5; D is unclear. Trimming took off 3 bases at V and 1 base at J, with 0 bases between the two ends. The CDR3 length is 11 residues. Germline loops: CDR1 MNHEY, CDR2 SMNVEV (reference sequence). For the CDR3, the DNA is TGTGCCAGCAGTTTCCAAGAGACCCAGTACTTC. Amino acids: CASSFQETQYF.

About this clonotype itself: A much more abundant neighbour one base away suggests this may be a read error. The rearrangement uses TRBV7-8 and TRBJ2-7; 10 bases align to TRBD1. The V and J ends lost 4 bases and 6 bases, in that order; junction bases with no gene match: 12. Germline V lookup: CDR1 SGHVS, CDR2 FQNEAQ. The CDR3 contains 16 residues. CDR3 region: CASSSTGTGAGCEQYF. For the CDR3, the DNA is TGTGCCAGCAGCTCGACCGGGACAGGGGCTGGGTGCGAGCAGTACTTC. The whole variable domain, filled in from reference TRBV7-8 and TRBJ2-7, reads GAGVSQSPRYKVAKRGQDVALRCDPISGHVSLFWYQQALGQGPEFLTYFQNEAQLDKSGLPSDRFFAERPEGSVSTLKIQRTQQEDSAVYLCASSSTGTGAGCEQYFGPGTRLTVT.

V is TRBV4-3 and J is TRBJ2-6; 8 nucleotides agree with TRBD1. Germline CDR1 LGHNA, CDR2 YSLEER. Trimming cost V 4 bases and J 2 bases; bases outside gene matches: 25. CDR3 length equals 23 residues. This CDR3 is CASSPQGVGSPFVRYPGANVLTF. The DNA for the CDR3 is TGCGCCAGCAGCCCACAGGGGGTAGGTTCCCCGTTCGTGAGGTATCCTGGGGCCAACGTCCTGACTTTC.

This clonotype was counted only a few times. The V call is TRBV27, the J call TRBJ2-5; D may be TRBD1 (5 bases). V dropped 6 bases and J dropped 3 bases, with 23 bases sitting between them. This CDR3 contains 17 residues. Germline V gene data show CDR1 as MNHEY and CDR2 as SMNVEV (reference sequence). Here the CDR3 reads CASSQLERGLEEETQYF. The CDR3 coding sequence is TGTGCCAGCAGCCAATTGGAAAGGGGCCTCGAAGAAGAGACCCAGTACTTC.

This clonotype was detected many times. The germline gene is not matched at one end of the junction; a read error may be the cause. The chain recombines TRBV5-1 with TRBJ2-7; D uncertain. The germline V gene has CDR1 SGHRS and CDR2 YFSETQ. This CDR3 region has 12 residues. This CDR3 is CASSFQGNLKHF. The CDR3 DNA is TGCGCCAGCAGCTTTCAAGGTAACCTCAAGCACTTC.

This sequence joins TRBV19 and TRBJ2-1; 15 bases are shared with TRBD2. Germline loops: CDR1 LNHDA, CDR2 SQIVND (reference sequence). J was trimmed by 4 bases and V by 3 bases; bases with no gene match: 1. The CDR3 has 16 residues. CDR3 DNA: TGTGCCAGTAGTATCGGACTAGCGGGGGGGTACAATGAGCAGTTCTTC. As protein: CASSIGLAGGYNEQFF.

This clonotype was picked up a small number of times. The chain joins TRBV4-2 to TRBJ2-1, with D maybe TRBD1 (6 bases). Germline-derived CDR1 and CDR2 are LGHNA and YNFKEQ. The CDR3 runs 14 residues. The germline V and J ends were trimmed by 0 bases and 6 bases, with 9 bases remaining between them. CDR3 amino acids: CASSQEAGANEQFF. The CDR3 DNA reads TGTGCCAGCAGCCAAGAGGCAGGGGCCAATGAGCAGTTCTTC.

The rearrangement joins TRBV7-9 to TRBJ1-4; weak D call: TRBD1 (5 bases). V was trimmed by 6 bases and J by 7 bases, leaving 15 bases between them. Germline V gene sequence: CDR1 SEHNR, CDR2 FQNEAQ (reference sequence). The CDR3 runs 14 residues. DNA for the CDR3: TGTGCCAGCAGTATTGCAGGGTCAGGTGAAAAACTGTTTTTT. Its protein product is CASSIAGSGEKLFF.

This clonotype occurred many times. The chain couples TRBV7-2 to TRBJ2-1, with D possibly being TRBD2 (6 bases). Trimming shortened V by 1 base and J by 4 bases, and 14 bases separated the two germline ends. The germline gives CDR1 SGHTA, CDR2 FQGNSA. CDR3 length: 16 residues. DNA for the CDR3: TGTGCCAGCAGCTTAGGGAGGGCCCACGAGTACAATGAGCAGTTCTTC. It codes for CASSLGRAHEYNEQFF. Combining the CDR3 with reference TRBV7-2 and TRBJ2-1 gives the whole variable domain GAGVSQSPSNKVTEKGKDVELRCDPISGHTALYWYRQSLGQGLEFLIYFQGNSAPDKSGLPSDRFSAERTGGSVSTLTIQRTQQEDSAVYLCASSLGRAHEYNEQFFGPGTRLTVL.

This clonotype was picked up many times. The V call is TRBV27, the J call TRBJ2-1; 8 bases are a match to TRBD1. The ends lost 3 bases at V and 5 bases at J; junction bases unmatched: 3. CDR1 is MNHEY, CDR2 SMNVEV, per germline (reference sequence). The CDR3 spans 14 residues. CDR3 in DNA: TGTGCCAGCAGTTTGTTACAGGGGGACAATGAGCAGTTCTTC. Its translation is CASSLLQGDNEQFF.

This sequence joins TRBV5-1 and TRBJ1-1; weak D call: TRBD1 (6 bases). Trimming stripped 5 bases from V and 1 base from J, with 9 bases between. Germline V gene data show CDR1 as SGHRS and CDR2 as YFSETQ. This CDR3 comprises 13 residues. The CDR3 spells CASSWGQNTEAFF. The CDR3 DNA is TGCGCCAGCAGTTGGGGACAGAACACTGAAGCTTTCTTT.